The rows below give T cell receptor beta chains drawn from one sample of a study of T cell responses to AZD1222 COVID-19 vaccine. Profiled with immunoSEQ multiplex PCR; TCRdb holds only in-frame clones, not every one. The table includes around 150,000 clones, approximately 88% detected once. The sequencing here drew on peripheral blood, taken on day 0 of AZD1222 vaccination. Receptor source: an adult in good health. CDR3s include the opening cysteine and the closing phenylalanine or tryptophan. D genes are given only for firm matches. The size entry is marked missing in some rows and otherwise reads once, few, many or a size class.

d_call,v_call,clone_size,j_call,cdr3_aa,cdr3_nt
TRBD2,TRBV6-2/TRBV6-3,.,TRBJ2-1,CASSTRTSGGSYNEQFF,TGTGCCAGCAGCACGAGGACTAGCGGGGGGTCTTACAATGAGCAGTTCTTC
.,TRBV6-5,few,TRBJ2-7,CASSYNGKQPYEQYF,TGTGCCAGCAGTTATAACGGCAAACAGCCCTACGAGCAGTACTTC
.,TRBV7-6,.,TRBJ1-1,CASSPMIGGTEAFF,TGTGCCAGCAGCCCCATGATAGGGGGCACTGAAGCTTTCTTT
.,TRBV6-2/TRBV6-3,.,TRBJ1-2,CASSYSRGEVYYGYTF,TGTGCCAGCAGTTACTCGAGAGGGGAGGTTTACTATGGCTACACCTTC
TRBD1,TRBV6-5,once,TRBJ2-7,CASSRTGATYEQYF,TGTGCCAGCAGCCGGACAGGGGCAACCTACGAGCAGTACTTC
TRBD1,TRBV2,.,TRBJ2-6,CARDRGFGANVLTF,TGTGCCAGAGACAGGGGGTTCGGGGCCAACGTCCTGACTTTC
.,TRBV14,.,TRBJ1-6,CASSQDPAGKSPLHF,TGTGCCAGCAGCCAAGATCCCGCAGGGAAGTCACCCCTCCACTTT
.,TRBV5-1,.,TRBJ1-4,CASSWGSSTGEKLFF,TGCGCCAGCAGCTGGGGGTCCTCGACGGGGGAAAAACTGTTTTTT
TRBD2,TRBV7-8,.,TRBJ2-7,CASSYGLAGVYEQYF,TGTGCCAGCAGCTATGGGCTAGCGGGAGTCTACGAGCAGTACTTC
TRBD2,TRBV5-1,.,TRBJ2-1,CASSLTGTSGRKWQFF,TGCGCCAGCAGCTTGACCGGGACTAGCGGGAGAAAATGGCAGTTCTTC
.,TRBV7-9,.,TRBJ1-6,CASTNWQTPAYSPLHF,TGTGCCAGCACCAACTGGCAAACCCCCGCTTATTCACCCCTCCACTTT
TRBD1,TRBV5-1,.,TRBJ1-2,CASSPTGQGYGYTF,TGCGCCAGCAGCCCCACGGGACAGGGCTACGGCTACACCTTC
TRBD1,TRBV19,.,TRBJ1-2,CASSVDRGREYGYTF,TGTGCCAGTAGTGTGGACAGGGGAAGAGAGTATGGCTACACCTTC
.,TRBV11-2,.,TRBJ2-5,CASSPGTETQYF,TGTGCCAGCAGCCCTGGGACGGAGACCCAGTACTTC
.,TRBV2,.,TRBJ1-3,CASTRDSGNTIYF,TGTGCCAGCACCAGGGACTCTGGAAACACCATATATTTT
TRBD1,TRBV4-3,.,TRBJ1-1,CASSSWTGRTEAFF,TGCGCCAGCAGCTCTTGGACAGGGAGGACTGAAGCTTTCTTT
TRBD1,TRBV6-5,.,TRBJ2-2,CASSRTGLNTGELFF,TGTGCCAGCAGCAGGACAGGTCTCAACACCGGGGAGCTGTTTTTT